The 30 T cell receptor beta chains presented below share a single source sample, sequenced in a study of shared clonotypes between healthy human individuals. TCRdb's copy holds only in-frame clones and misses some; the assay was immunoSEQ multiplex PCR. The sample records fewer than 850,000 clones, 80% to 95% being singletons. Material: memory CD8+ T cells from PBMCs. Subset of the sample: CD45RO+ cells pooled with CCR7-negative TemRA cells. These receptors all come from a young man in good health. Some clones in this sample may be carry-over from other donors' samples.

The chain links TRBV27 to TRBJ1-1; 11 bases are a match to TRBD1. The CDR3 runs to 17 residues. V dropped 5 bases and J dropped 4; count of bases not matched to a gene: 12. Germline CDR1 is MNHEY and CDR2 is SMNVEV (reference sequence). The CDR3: CASSIIPGQGVFTEAFF. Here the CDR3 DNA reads TGTGCCAGCAGTATAATTCCGGGACAGGGGGTTTTCACTGAAGCTTTCTTT.

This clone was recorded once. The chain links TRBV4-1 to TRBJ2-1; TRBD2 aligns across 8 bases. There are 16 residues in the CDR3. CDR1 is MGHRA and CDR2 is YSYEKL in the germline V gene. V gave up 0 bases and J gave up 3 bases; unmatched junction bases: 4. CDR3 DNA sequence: TGCGCCAGCAGCCAAGAACGCACTAGCGGCTACAATGAGCAGTTCTTC. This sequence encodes CASSQERTSGYNEQFF.

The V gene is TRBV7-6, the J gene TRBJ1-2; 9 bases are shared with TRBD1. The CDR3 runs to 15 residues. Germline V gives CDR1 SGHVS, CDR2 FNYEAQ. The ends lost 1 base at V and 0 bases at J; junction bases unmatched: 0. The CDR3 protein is CASSLGTGANYGYTF. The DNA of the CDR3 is TGTGCCAGCAGCTTAGGGACAGGGGCTAACTATGGCTACACCTTC. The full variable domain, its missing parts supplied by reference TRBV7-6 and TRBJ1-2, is GAGVSQSPRYKVTKRGQDVALRCDPISGHVSLYWYRQALGQGPEFLTYFNYEAQQDKSGLPNDRFSAERPEGSISTLTIQRTEQRDSAMYRCASSLGTGANYGYTFGSGTRLTVV.

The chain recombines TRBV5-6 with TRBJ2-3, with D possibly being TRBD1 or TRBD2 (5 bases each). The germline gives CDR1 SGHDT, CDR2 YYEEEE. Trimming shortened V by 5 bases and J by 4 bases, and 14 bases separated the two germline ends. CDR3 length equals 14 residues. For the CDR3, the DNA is TGTGCCAGCAGTACAGTTGAGGGGCCAGATACGCAGTATTTT. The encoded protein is CASSTVEGPDTQYF.

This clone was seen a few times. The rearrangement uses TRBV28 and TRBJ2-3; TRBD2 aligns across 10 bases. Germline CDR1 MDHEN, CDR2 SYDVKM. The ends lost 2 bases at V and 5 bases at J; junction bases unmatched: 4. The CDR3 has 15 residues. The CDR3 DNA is TGTGCCAGCAGTTTAGTGCCTAGCGGGAGAGATACGCAGTATTTT. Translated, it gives CASSLVPSGRDTQYF.

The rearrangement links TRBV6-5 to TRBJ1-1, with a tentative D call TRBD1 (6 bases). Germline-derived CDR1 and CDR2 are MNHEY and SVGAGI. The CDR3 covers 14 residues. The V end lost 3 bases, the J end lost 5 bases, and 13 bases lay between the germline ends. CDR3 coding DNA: TGTGCCAGCAGTTATAGGGGGGGAGAAACTGAAGCTTTCTTT. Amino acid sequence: CASSYRGGETEAFF.

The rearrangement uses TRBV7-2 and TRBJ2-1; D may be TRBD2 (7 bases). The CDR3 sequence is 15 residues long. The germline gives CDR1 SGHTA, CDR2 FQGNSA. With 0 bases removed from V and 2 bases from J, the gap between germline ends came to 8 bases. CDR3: CASSLAGGPYNEQFF. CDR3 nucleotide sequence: TGTGCCAGCAGCTTAGCCGGGGGGCCCTACAATGAGCAGTTCTTC.

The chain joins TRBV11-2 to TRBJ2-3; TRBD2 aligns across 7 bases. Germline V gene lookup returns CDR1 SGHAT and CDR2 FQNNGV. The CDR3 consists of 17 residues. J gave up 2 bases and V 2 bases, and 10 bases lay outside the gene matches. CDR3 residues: CASSLPPSGSVTDTQYF. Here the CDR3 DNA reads TGTGCCAGCAGCTTACCCCCTAGCGGATCGGTCACAGATACGCAGTATTTT.

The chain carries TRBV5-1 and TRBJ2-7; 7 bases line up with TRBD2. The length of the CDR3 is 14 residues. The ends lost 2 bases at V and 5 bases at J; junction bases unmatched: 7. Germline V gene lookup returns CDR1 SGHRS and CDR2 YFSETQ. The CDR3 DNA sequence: TGCGCCAGCAGCTTTCGACTAGCCGTGGACGAGCAGTACTTC. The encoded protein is CASSFRLAVDEQYF.

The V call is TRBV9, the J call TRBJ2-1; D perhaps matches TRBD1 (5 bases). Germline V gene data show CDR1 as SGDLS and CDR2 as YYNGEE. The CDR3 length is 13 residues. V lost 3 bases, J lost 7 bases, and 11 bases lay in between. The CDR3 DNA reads TGTGCCAGCAGCGCTCATGACAGAAATGAGCAGTTCTTC. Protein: CASSAHDRNEQFF.

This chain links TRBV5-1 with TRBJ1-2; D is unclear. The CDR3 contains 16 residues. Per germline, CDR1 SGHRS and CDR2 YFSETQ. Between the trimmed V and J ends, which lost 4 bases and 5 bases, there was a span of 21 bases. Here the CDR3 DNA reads TGCGCCAGCAGCCCTCGGGCTTTGGCTGAGAATTATGGCTACACCTTC. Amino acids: CASSPRALAENYGYTF.

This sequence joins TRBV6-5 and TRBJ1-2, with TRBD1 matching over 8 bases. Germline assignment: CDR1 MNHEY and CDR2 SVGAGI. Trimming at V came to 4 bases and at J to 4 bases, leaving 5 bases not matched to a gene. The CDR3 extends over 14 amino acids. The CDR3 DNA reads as TGTGCCAGCAGTTGGGCAGGGGGCCCCTATGGCTACACCTTC. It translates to CASSWAGGPYGYTF.

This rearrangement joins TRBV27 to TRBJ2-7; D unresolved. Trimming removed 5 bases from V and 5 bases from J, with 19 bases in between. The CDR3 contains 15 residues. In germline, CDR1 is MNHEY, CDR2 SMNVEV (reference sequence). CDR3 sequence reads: CASSQKPLIRNEQYF. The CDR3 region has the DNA TGTGCCAGCAGTCAAAAACCCCTTATTAGGAACGAGCAGTACTTC.

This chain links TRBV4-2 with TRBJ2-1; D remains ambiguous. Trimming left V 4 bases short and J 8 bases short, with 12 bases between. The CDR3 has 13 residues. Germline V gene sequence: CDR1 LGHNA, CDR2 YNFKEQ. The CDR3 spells CASSLSRRDEQFF. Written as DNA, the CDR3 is TGTGCCAGCAGCCTATCTCGTAGAGATGAGCAGTTCTTC.

The CDR3, as DNA: TGTGCCAGCAGTACCAAACTCGGACTAGCGGGAAACAATGAGCAGTTCTTC. Protein sequence: CASSTKLGLAGNNEQFF. The chain combines TRBV27 with TRBJ2-1; 12 bases are shared with TRBD2. The CDR3 covers 17 residues. The germline gives CDR1 MNHEY, CDR2 SMNVEV (reference sequence). Trimming at V came to 5 bases and at J to 5 bases, leaving 10 bases not matched to a gene.

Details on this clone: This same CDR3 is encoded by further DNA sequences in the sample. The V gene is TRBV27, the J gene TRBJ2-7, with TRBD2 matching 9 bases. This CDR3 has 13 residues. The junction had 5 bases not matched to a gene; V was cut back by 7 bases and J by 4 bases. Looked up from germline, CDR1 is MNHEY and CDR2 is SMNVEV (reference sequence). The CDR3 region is CASTGREGYEQYF. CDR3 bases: TGTGCCAGCACAGGGCGGGAGGGGTACGAGCAGTACTTC.

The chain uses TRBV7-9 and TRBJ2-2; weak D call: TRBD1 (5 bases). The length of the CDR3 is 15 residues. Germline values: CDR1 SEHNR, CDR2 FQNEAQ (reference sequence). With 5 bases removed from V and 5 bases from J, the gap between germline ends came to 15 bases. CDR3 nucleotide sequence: TGTGCCAGCAGCCGGTTGGTAGGGGCGACCGGGGAGCTGTTTTTT. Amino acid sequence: CASSRLVGATGELFF. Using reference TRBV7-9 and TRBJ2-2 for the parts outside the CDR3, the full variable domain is DTGVSQNPRHKITKRGQNVTFRCDPISEHNRLYWYRQTLGQGPEFLTYFQNEAQLEKSRLLSDRFSAERPKGSFSTLEIQRTEQGDSAMYLCASSRLVGATGELFFGEGSRLTVL.

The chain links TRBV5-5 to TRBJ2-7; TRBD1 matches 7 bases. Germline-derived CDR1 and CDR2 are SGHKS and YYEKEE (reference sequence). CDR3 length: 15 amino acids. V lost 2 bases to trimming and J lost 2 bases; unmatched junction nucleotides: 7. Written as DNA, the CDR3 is TGTGCCAGCAGCTTTCCCGGGACAGAAACCTACGAGCAGTACTTC. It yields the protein CASSFPGTETYEQYF.

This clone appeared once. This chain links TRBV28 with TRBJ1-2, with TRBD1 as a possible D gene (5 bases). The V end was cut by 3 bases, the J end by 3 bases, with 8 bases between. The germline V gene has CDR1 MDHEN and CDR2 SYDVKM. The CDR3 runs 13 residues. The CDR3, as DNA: TGTGCCAGCAGTTTTGGCAGGGACTATGGCTACACCTTC. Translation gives CASSFGRDYGYTF.

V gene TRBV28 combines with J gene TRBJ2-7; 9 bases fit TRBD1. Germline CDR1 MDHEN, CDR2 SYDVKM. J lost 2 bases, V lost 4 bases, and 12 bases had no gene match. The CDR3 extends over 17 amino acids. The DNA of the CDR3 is TGTGCCAGCAGTTCTCTGTCTTGGGACAGGGAAACCTACGAGCAGTACTTC. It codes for CASSSLSWDRETYEQYF. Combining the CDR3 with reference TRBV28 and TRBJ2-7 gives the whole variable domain DVKVTQSSRYLVKRTGEKVFLECVQDMDHENMFWYRQDPGLGLRLIYFSYDVKMKEKGDIPEGYSVSREKKERFSLILESASTNQTSMYLCASSSLSWDRETYEQYFGPGTRLTVT.

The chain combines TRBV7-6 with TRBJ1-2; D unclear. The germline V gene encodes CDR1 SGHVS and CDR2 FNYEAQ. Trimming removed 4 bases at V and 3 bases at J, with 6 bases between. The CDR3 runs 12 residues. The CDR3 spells CASSSGHYGYTF. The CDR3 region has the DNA TGTGCCAGCAGCTCCGGTCACTATGGCTACACCTTC.

The CDR3 is CASSLPGTSGQETQYF. The CDR3 region has the DNA TGTGCCAGCAGTTTACCCGGGACTAGCGGTCAAGAGACCCAGTACTTC. This sequence joins TRBV28 and TRBJ2-5, with 11 bases identical to TRBD2. The V and J ends lost 2 bases and 2 bases, in that order; junction bases with no gene match: 4. Germline loops: CDR1 MDHEN, CDR2 SYDVKM. The CDR3 is 16 residues long.

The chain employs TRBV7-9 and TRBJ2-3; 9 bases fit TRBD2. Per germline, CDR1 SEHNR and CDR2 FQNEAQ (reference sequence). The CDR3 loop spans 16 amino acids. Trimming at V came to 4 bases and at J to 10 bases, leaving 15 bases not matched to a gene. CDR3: CASSSPASGILYAQYF. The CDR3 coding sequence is TGTGCCAGCAGCTCCCCGGCTAGCGGGATCCTTTACGCGCAGTATTTT.

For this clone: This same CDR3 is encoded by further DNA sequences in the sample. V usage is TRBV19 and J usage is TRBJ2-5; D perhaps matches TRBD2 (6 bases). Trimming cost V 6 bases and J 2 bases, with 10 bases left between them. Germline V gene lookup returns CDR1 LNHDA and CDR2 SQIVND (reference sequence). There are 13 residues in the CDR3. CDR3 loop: CASRLGGQETQYF. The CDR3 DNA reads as TGTGCCAGTAGGTTGGGGGGACAAGAGACCCAGTACTTC.

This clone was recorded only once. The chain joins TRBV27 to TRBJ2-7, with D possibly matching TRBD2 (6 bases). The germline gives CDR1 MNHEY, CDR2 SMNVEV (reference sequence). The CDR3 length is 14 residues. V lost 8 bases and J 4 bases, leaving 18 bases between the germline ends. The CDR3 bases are TGTGCCAGCGGCGGGGTCGGCCCCGGGTACGAGCAGTACTTC. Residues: CASGGVGPGYEQYF.

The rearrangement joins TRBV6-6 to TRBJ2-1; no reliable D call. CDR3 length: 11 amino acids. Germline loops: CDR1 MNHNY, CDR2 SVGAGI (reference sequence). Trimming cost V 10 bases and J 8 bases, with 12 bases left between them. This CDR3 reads CATVQWYEQFF. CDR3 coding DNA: TGTGCCACTGTCCAATGGTATGAGCAGTTCTTC.

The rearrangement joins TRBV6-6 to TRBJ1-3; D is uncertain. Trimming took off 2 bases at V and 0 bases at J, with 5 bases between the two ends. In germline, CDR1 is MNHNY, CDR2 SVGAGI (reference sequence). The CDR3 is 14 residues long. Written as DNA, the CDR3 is TGTGCCAGCAGTTACCTAAGCTCTGGAAACACCATATATTTT. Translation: CASSYLSSGNTIYF.

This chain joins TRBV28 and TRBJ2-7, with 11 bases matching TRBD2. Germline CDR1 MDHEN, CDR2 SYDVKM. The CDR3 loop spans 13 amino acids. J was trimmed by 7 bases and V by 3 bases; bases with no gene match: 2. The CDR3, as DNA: TGTGCCAGCAGTTTCTCTAGCGGGGGGGAGCAGTACTTC. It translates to CASSFSSGGEQYF.

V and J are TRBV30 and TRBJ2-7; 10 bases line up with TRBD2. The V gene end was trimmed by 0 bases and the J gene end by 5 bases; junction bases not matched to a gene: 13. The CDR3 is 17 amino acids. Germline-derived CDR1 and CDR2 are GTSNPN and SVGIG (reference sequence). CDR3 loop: CAWSVLSSGSAGNEQYF. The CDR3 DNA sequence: TGTGCCTGGAGTGTTTTGTCTAGCGGGAGTGCGGGTAACGAGCAGTACTTC.

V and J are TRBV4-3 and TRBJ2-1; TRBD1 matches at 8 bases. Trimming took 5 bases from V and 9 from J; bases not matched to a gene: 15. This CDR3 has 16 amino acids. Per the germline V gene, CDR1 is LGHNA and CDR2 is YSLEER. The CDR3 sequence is CASSAPLQTGELEQFF. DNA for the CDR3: TGCGCCAGCAGCGCACCCCTCCAGACAGGGGAACTTGAGCAGTTCTTC.